This T cell receptor beta chain derives from a study of blood T cells in healthy people across ages (dated by TCRdb to between 2014 and 2016). In terms of the full investigation: In model experiments, template switching captured about one uniquely barcoded TCR beta cDNA molecule for every two T cells. The study analyzed two additional independent replicas of 1 million unique cDNA reads from the same blood draw for two donors, one aged 18 to 30 and one aged 80 or older. To avoid experimental bias, donors of different ages were distributed randomly across sequencing lanes. The study measured age-related changes in TCR beta repertoire diversity using deep sequencing normalized with unique cDNA molecular identifiers. The donors were split into four age groups: young (average about 15 years), middle-aged (roughly 39), aged (roughly 60) and long-lived (approximately 89).

Library construction relied on 5' RACE. Sequencing took place on an Illumina HiSeq 2500. A second 7 to 11 cycle PCR used a sample-barcoded 5' primer and a J-beta primer mix. A unique molecular identifier was introduced onto each TCR beta cDNA molecule by a template-switch 5' adaptor carrying 12 random nucleotides. Each sample yielded at least 2.5 million CDR3-containing paired-end reads. All of the RNA was converted into first-strand cDNA using the Mint cDNA synthesis kit, with a TRBC-specific oligonucleotide serving as the primer. Following uracil-DNA glycosylase treatment, a first 18-cycle PCR with universal primers M1SS and BC2_uni_R was performed on all cDNA. For the original study's pipeline: Normalization of each sample was performed by random selection of 1 million high-quality reads, each carrying a distinct molecular identifier. Reads sharing molecular identifiers were discarded rather than binned into consensus sequences. CDR3 identification, clonotype clustering and error correction used MiTCR with a Q25 quality threshold and the strictest error-elimination algorithm. Lower-bound total TCR beta diversity was estimated with a nonparametric unseen species model using Euler transformation. TCRdb reanalyzed the raw reads on its own, using fastp at Q25 for trimming and MiXCR for clone calling, and kept in-frame beta chains. Rows with a matching CDR3 protein are joined into one entry that keeps the most common DNA and genes. The V and J calls reflect TCRdb's pipeline rather than the authors' work. This sample is represented by fewer than 750,000 distinct CDR3 sequences; over 40% of them were singletons. Jointly, the top ten make up less than 15% of the sample.

CDR1 and CDR2 are drawn from the germline V gene (reference sequence): DFQATT, SNEGSKA. The CDR3 covers 14 residues, taking in both the cysteine and the phenylalanine. Kept here is only the CDR3 DNA, which spans 42 bases and is read in frame from base 1. Ends trimmed: V by 4 bases, J by 4 bases; bases unmatched to a gene: 7. The investigation overall reported the following: Compared with the aged group, the long-lived group had more naive CD4+ T cells, fewer expanded clones and increased TCR diversity, suggesting age selection. Observed TCR beta diversity per million T cells fell roughly linearly with age, and a significant reduction was already apparent by age about 36. A strong correlation was found between observed TCR beta diversity and the percentage of naive T cells measured by flow cytometry. Total diversity estimates from one million sequenced T cells were considered lower bounds and underestimates. Conclusive comparison of naive and antigen-experienced compartments was prevented by the profiling of bulk unsorted PBMCs. Because donor CMV infection status was unknown, age-related changes in expanded clonotypes were potentially confounded.

Systemically healthy Caucasian individuals from Russia, approximately 39 in total and aged about 6 to 95 years, were included as donors. Roughly 9 milliliters of peripheral blood were drawn from each donor into EDTA-treated Vacutainer tubes. Ficoll-Paque density-gradient centrifugation was used to isolate PBMCs, with at least 6 million obtained per sample. Trizol reagent was used to extract total RNA from PBMCs, with at least 6 micrograms per sample. For every donor, flow cytometry on a PBMC aliquot measured the percentage of naive CD45RAhigh/CD27high T cells. This clonotype showed up just a few times. Its antigen remains undetermined. No much larger clone exists at a distance of one base, and base qualities are not known.

The sequence was obtained from an elderly woman in good health. The V gene is TRBV20-1 and the J gene is TRBJ2-1; 7 nucleotides in the junction match TRBD2. The sequenced material came from blood. For the CDR3, the sequence is CSAKLTSPYNEQFF. DNA sequence: TGCAGTGCTAAATTGACTAGCCCGTACAATGAGCAGTTCTTC.